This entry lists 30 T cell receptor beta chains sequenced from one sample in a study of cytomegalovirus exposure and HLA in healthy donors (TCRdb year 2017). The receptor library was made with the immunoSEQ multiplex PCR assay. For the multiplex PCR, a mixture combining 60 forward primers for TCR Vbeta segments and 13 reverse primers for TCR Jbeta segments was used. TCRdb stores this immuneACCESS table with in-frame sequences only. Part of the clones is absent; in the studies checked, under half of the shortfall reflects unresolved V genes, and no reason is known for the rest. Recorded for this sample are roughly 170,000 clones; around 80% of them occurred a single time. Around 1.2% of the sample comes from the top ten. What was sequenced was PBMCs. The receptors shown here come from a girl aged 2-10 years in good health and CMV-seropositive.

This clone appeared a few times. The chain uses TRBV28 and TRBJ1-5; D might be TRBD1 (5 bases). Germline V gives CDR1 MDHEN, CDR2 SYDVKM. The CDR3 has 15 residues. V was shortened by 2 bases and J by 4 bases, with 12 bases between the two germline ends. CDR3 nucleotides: TGTGCCAGCAGTTTAGGGATGGGGCGTAATCAGCCCCAGCATTTT. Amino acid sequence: CASSLGMGRNQPQHF.

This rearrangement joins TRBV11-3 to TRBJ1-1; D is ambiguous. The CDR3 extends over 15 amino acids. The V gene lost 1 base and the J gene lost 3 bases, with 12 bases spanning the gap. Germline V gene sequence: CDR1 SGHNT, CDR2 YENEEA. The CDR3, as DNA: TGTGCCAGCAGCTTAGTTCCAGGTTTTTACACTGAAGCTTTCTTT. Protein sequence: CASSLVPGFYTEAFF.

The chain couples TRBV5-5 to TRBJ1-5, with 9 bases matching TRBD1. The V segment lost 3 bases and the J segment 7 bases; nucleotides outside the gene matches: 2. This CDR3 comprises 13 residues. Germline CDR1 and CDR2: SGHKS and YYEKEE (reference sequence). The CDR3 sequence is CASSSTGGQPQHF. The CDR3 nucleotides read TGTGCCAGCAGCTCGACAGGGGGACAGCCCCAGCATTTT.

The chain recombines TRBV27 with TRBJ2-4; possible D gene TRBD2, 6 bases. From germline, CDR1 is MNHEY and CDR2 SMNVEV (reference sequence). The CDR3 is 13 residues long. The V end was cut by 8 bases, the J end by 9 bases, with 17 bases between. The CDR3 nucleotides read TGTGCCAGCGCGGGGTCCCCTTTTGGCATTCAGTACTTC. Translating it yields CASAGSPFGIQYF.

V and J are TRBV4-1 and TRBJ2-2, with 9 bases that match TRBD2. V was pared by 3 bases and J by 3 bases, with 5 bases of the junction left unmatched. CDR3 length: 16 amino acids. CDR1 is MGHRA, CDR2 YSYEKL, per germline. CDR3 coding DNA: TGCGCCAGCAGCCACCTTAGCGGGAGAGACACCGGGGAGCTGTTTTTT. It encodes CASSHLSGRDTGELFF.

The CDR3 region is CASSTQGTYEQYF. CDR3 nucleotides: TGTGCCAGCAGTACACAGGGTACCTACGAGCAGTACTTC. The chain carries TRBV2 and TRBJ2-7, with D perhaps matching TRBD1 (6 bases). The CDR3 loop spans 13 amino acids. CDR1 is SNHLY, CDR2 FYNNEI, per germline. V lost 5 bases, J lost 2 bases, and 10 bases lay in between. Variable domain in full (rest from reference TRBV2 and TRBJ2-7): EPEVTQTPSHQVTQMGQEVILRCVPISNHLYFYWYRQILGQKVEFLVSFYNNEISEKSEIFDDQFSVERPDGSNFTLKIRSTKLEDSAMYFCASSTQGTYEQYFGPGTRLTVT.

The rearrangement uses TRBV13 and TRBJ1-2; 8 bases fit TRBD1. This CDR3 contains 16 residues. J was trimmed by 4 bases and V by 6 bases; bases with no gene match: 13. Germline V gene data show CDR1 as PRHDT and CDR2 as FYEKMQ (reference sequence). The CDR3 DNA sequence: TGTGCCAGCAGTACGGACAGGGAAGTTTGGAGCTATGGCTACACCTTC. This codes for CASSTDREVWSYGYTF. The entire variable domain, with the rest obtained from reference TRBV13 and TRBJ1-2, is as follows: AAGVIQSPRHLIKEKRETATLKCYPIPRHDTVYWYQQGPGQDPQFLISFYEKMQSDKGSIPDRFSAQQFSDYHSELNMSSLELGDSALYFCASSTDREVWSYGYTFGSGTRLTVV.

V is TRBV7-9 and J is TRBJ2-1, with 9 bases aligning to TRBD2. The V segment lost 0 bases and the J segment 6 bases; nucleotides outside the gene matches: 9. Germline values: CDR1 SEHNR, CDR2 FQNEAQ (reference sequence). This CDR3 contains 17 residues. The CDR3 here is CASSLALLAGNINEQFF. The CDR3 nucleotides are TGTGCCAGCAGCTTAGCGTTGCTAGCGGGAAACATCAATGAGCAGTTCTTC.

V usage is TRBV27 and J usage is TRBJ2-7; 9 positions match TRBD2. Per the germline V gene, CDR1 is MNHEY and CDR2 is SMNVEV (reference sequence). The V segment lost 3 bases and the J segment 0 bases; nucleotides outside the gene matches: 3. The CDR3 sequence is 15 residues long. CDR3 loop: CASSLGGRGSYEQYF. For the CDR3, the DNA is TGTGCCAGCAGTTTGGGCGGGAGGGGCTCCTACGAGCAGTACTTC.

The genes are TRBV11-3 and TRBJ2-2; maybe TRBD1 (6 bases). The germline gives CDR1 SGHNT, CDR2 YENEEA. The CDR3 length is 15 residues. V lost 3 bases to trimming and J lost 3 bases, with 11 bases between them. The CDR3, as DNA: TGTGCCAGCAGCTTTGGTTACAGGGACACCGGGGAGCTGTTTTTT. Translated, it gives CASSFGYRDTGELFF.

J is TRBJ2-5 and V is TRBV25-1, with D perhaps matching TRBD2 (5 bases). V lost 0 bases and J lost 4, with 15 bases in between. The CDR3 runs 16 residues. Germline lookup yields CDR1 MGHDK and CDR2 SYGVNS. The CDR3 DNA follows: TGTGCCAGCAGTGAATATATGCCTAGCACCCGAGAGACCCAGTACTTC. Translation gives CASSEYMPSTRETQYF.

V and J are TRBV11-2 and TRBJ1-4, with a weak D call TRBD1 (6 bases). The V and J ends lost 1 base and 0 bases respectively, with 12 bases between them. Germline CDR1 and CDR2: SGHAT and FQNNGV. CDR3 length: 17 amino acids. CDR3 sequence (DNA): TGTGCCAGCAGCTTAGCAGGGGTAGGGACAACTAATGAAAAACTGTTTTTT. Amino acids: CASSLAGVGTTNEKLFF.

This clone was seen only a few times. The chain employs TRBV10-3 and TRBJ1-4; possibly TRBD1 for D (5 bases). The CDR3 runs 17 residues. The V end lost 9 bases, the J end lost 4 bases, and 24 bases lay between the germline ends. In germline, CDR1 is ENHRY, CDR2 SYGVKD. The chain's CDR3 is CAIPGGAGRANNEKLFF. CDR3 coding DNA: TGTGCCATTCCTGGAGGCGCGGGGCGGGCCAATAATGAAAAACTGTTTTTT.

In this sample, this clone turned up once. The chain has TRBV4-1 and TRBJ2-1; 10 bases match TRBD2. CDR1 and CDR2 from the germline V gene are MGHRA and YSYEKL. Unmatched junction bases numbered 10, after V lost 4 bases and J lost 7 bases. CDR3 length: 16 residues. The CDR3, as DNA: TGCGCCAGCAGCCGCAGACTAGCGGGTCCTAATAATGAGCAGTTCTTC. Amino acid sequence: CASSRRLAGPNNEQFF.

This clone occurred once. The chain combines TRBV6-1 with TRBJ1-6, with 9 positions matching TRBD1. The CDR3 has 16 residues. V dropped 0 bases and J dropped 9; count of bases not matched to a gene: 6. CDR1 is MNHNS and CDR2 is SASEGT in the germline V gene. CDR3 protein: CASSEAAGQGISPLHF. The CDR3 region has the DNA TGTGCCAGCAGTGAAGCGGCAGGACAGGGGATTTCACCCCTCCACTTT.

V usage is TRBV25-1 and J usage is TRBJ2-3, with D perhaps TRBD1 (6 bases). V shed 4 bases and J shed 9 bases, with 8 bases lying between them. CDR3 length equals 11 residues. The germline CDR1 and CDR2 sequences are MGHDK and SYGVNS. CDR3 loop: CASSVGGTQYF. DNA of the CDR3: TGTGCCAGCAGTGTTGGGGGCACGCAGTATTTT.

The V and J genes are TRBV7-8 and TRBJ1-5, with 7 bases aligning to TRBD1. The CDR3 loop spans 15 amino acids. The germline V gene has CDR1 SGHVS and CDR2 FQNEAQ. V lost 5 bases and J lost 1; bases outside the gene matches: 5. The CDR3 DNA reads TGTGCCAGCAGCCTGGGACAGTGGAGCAATCAGCCCCAGCATTTT. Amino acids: CASSLGQWSNQPQHF.

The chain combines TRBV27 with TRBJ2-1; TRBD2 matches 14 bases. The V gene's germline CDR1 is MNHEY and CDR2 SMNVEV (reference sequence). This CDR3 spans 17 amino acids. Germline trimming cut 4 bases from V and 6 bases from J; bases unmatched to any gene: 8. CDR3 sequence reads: CASSSTSGRASGNEQFF. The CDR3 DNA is TGTGCCAGCAGTTCGACTAGCGGGAGGGCCTCTGGCAATGAGCAGTTCTTC.

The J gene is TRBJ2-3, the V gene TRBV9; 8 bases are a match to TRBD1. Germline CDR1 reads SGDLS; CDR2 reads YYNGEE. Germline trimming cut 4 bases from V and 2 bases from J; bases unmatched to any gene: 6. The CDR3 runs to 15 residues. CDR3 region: CASSTQTGVTDTQYF. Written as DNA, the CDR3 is TGTGCCAGCAGCACGCAGACAGGGGTCACAGATACGCAGTATTTT.

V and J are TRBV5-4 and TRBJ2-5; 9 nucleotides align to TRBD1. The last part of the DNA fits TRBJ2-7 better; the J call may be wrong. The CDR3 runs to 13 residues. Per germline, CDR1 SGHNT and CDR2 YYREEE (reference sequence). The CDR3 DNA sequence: TGTGCCAGCAGCCCGGACAGGGGATACGAGCAGTACTTC. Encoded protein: CASSPDRGYEQYF.

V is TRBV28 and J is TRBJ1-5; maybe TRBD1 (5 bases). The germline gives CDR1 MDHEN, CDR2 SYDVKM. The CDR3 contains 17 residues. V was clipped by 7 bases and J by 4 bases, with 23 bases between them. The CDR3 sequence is CASTKTGRGGSNQPQHF. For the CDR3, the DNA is TGTGCCAGCACCAAAACGGGGAGGGGCGGGTCGAATCAGCCCCAGCATTTT. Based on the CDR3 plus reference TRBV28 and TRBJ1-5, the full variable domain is DVKVTQSSRYLVKRTGEKVFLECVQDMDHENMFWYRQDPGLGLRLIYFSYDVKMKEKGDIPEGYSVSREKKERFSLILESASTNQTSMYLCASTKTGRGGSNQPQHFGDGTRLSIL.

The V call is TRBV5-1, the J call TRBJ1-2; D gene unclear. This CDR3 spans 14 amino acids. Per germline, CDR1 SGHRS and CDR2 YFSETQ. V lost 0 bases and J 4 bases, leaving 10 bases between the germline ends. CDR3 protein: CASSLEPGLYGYTF. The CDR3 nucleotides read TGCGCCAGCAGCTTGGAACCCGGACTCTATGGCTACACCTTC.

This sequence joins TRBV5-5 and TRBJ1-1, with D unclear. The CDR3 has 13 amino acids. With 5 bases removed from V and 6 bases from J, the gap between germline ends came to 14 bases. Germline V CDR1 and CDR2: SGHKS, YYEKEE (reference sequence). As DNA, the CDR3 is TGTGCCAGCAGTCCCATTTGGGAGGCTGAAGCTTTCTTT. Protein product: CASSPIWEAEAFF.

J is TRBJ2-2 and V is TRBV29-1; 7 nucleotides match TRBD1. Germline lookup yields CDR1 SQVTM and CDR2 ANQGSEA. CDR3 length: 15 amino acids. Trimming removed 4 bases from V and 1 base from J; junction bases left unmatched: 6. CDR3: CSVVRDRMNTGELFF. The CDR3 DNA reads TGCAGCGTTGTACGGGACAGAATGAACACCGGGGAGCTGTTTTTT.

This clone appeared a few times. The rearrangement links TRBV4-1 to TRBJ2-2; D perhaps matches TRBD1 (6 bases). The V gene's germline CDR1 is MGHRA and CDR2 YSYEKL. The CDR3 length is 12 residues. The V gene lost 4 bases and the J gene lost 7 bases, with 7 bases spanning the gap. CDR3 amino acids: CASSPTGGELFF. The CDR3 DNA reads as TGCGCCAGCAGCCCGACAGGCGGGGAGCTGTTTTTT.

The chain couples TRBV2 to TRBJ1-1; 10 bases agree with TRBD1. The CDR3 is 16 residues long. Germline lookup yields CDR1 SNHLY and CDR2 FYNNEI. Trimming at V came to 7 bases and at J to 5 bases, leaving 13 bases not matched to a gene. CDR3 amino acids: CASMRSRDRGWTEAFF. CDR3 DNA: TGTGCCAGCATGAGATCCCGGGACAGGGGTTGGACTGAAGCTTTCTTT. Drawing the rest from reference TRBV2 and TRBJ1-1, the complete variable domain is EPEVTQTPSHQVTQMGQEVILRCVPISNHLYFYWYRQILGQKVEFLVSFYNNEISEKSEIFDDQFSVERPDGSNFTLKIRSTKLEDSAMYFCASMRSRDRGWTEAFFGQGTRLTVV.

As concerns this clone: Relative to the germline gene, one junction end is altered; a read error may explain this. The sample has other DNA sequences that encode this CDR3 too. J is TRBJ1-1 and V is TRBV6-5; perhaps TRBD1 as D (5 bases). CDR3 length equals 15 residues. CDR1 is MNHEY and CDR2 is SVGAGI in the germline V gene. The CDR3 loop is CASSYSIGGNTEAFF. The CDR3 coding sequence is TGTGCTAGCAGTTACTCGATCGGGGGGAACACTGAAGCTTTCTTT.

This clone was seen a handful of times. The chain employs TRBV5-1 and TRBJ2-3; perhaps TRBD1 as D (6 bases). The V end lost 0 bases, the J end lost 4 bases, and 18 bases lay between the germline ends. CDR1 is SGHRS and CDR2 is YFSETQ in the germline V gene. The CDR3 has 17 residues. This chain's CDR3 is CASSLGPSTGFADTQYF. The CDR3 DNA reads TGCGCCAGCAGCTTGGGACCCTCCACAGGGTTCGCAGATACGCAGTATTTT.

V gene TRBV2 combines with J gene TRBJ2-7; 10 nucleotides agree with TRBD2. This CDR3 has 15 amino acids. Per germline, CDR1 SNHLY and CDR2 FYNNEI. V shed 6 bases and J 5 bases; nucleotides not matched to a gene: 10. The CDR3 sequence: CASSIEREGQHEQYF. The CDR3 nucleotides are TGTGCCAGCAGCATCGAGCGGGAGGGACAACACGAGCAGTACTTC.

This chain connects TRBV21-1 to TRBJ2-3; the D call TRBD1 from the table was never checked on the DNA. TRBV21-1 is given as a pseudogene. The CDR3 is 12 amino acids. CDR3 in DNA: TGTGCCAGACCCCAGGGGGGAAATACGCAGTATTTT. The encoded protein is CARPQGGNTQYF.